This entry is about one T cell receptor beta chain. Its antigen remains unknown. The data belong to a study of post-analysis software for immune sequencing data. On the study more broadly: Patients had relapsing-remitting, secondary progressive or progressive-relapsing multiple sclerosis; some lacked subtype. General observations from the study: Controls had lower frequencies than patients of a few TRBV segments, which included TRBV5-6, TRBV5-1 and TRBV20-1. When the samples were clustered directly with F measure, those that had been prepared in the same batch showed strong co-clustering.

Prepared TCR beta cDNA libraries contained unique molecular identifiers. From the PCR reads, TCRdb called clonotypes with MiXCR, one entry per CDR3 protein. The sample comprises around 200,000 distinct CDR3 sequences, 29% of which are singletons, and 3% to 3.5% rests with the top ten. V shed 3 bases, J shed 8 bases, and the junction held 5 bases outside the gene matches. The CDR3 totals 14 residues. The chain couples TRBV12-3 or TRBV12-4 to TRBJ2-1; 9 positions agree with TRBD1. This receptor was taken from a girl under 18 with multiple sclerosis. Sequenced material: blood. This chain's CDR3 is CASSLDRGLDEQFF. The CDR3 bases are TGTGCCAGCAGTTTGGACAGGGGACTGGATGAGCAGTTCTTC.